The clone carrying this T cell receptor beta chain was detected only a few times. Unique molecular identifiers were incorporated during preparation of the TCRbeta library. MiXCR, run by TCRdb on the PCR reads, gives a single entry per CDR3 protein. The table has about 610,000 distinct CDR3 sequences, over 9.5% seen once. The length of the CDR3 is 14 residues. After removal of 6 bases from V and 4 bases from J, the junction contained 8 bases not matched to a gene. Germline CDR1 is DFQATT and CDR2 is SNEGSKA (reference sequence). This sample stems from a study of T-cell reconstitution after alpha-beta-depleted transplantation in children.

The clonotype was recovered from a human donor who donated a stem cell graft to a child with acute myeloid leukemia. The chain joins TRBV20-1 to TRBJ2-3, with 9 bases fitting TRBD2. The sequencing here drew on PBMCs from the stem cell graft donor, taken from the stem cell graft. The CDR3 DNA sequence: TGCAGTGCCTCCGGGACTAGCTTCGCAGATACGCAGTATTTT. This gives the protein CSASGTSFADTQYF.